Below, one TCR beta chain is given with its context. From RNA transcripts, TCR beta CDR3 regions were amplified. The HTBI set primed first-round TCR CDR3 RT-PCR. One entry per CDR3 protein, called by TCRdb with MiXCR from the multiplex PCR reads. The sample contains around 500,000 distinct CDR3 sequences, 22% of which appear only once. With 2 bases clipped from V and 2 bases from J, the junction kept 6 bases outside the gene matches. From germline, CDR1 is DFQATT and CDR2 SNEGSKA (reference sequence). This CDR3 has 16 amino acids. These data come from a study of T cells in Graves' hyperthyroidism and ophthalmopathy.

The rearrangement links TRBV20-1 to TRBJ2-7; TRBD2 aligns across 13 bases. The sequencing input was blood. The clonotype was recovered from a woman in her 70s with Graves' ophthalmopathy. The CDR3 spells CSARRLAGGGTYEQYF. The CDR3 DNA is TGCAGTGCTAGAAGACTAGCGGGGGGTGGAACCTACGAGCAGTACTTC.